These T cell receptor beta chains were read from a single sample in a study of cytomegalovirus exposure and HLA in healthy donors. Sequenced by immunoSEQ multiplex PCR; TCRdb stores in-frame clones only, minus some. Of around 140,000 clones listed, 60% to 80% were seen once; the top ten hold about 3.9%. Input material: PBMCs. The source of these receptors is a man between 45 and 60 years old in good health and CMV-seropositive. Both conserved end residues are part of each CDR3. The D gene is left open where the match is weak. Clone size is stated in some rows and not others, as once, few, many or a class when expanded.

V gene	J gene	D gene	clone size	CDR3 protein	CDR3 DNA
TRBV9	TRBJ2-3	TRBD2	.	CASSPAPAGVDTQYF	TGTGCCAGCAGCCCCGCCCCAGCGGGAGTGGATACGCAGTATTTT
TRBV19	TRBJ1-1	.	.	CASTSYGIGKLNTEAFF	TGTGCCAGTACTTCATACGGGATTGGAAAATTGAACACTGAAGCTTTCTTT
TRBV11-2	TRBJ2-1	.	.	CASSLGPGFGEQFF	TGTGCCAGCAGCTTAGGTCCAGGGTTCGGTGAGCAGTTCTTC
TRBV9	TRBJ1-1	.	.	CASSVAGNTEAFF	TGTGCCAGCAGCGTAGCAGGGAACACTGAAGCTTTCTTT
TRBV5-1	TRBJ2-2	.	.	CASSLRLRNTGELFF	TGCGCCAGCAGCTTGAGACTCCGGAACACCGGGGAGCTGTTTTTT
TRBV6-5	TRBJ2-7	.	.	CASSYARSYEQYF	TGTGCCAGCAGTTACGCCAGATCCTACGAGCAGTACTTC
TRBV5-1	TRBJ2-5	TRBD1	.	CASSPGQGAWETQYF	TGCGCCAGCAGTCCGGGACAGGGGGCATGGGAGACCCAGTACTTC
TRBV27	TRBJ2-2	.	.	CASSFTKTRDTGELFF	TGTGCCAGCAGTTTCACTAAGACTAGGGACACCGGGGAGCTGTTTTTT
TRBV27	TRBJ2-5	TRBD2	.	CASSPPLAGKETQYF	TGTGCCAGCAGCCCCCCACTAGCGGGAAAGGAGACCCAGTACTTC
TRBV7-9	TRBJ1-2	.	.	CASSLGQNDNYGYTF	TGTGCCAGCAGCCTTGGACAGAACGATAACTATGGCTACACCTTC
TRBV10-3	TRBJ2-3	.	.	CAISEGLSHDTQYF	TGTGCCATCAGTGAGGGGCTCTCCCACGATACGCAGTATTTT
TRBV5-1	TRBJ2-1	.	.	CASSLGSGAYNEQFF	TGCGCCAGCAGCTTGGGGTCCGGGGCCTACAATGAGCAGTTCTTC
TRBV10-3	TRBJ2-7	TRBD2	.	CAISDAGLAGREQYF	TGTGCCATCAGTGACGCGGGACTAGCGGGGCGAGAGCAGTACTTC
TRBV18	TRBJ2-3	TRBD2	.	CASSRTSPADTQYF	TGTGCCAGCTCAAGGACTAGCCCGGCAGATACGCAGTATTTT
TRBV6-1	TRBJ1-1	.	.	CASSPMARLDTEAFF	TGTGCCAGCAGTCCGATGGCCCGATTGGACACTGAAGCTTTCTTT
TRBV2	TRBJ2-5	TRBD2	.	CASSPGGGQETQYF	TGTGCCAGCAGCCCGGGGGGGGGCCAGGAGACCCAGTACTTC
TRBV25-1	TRBJ2-2	TRBD1	few	CASSPWTGEPGELFF	TGTGCCAGCAGCCCCTGGACAGGGGAACCCGGGGAGCTGTTTTTT
TRBV27	TRBJ2-7	.	.	CASSSSLSGSEQYF	TGTGCCAGCAGTTCGTCACTTTCCGGGTCCGAGCAGTACTTC
TRBV7-8	TRBJ1-1	.	few	CASSSSGTVNTEAFF	TGTGCCAGCAGCTCAAGCGGGACGGTGAACACTGAAGCTTTCTTT
TRBV19	TRBJ1-5	.	.	CASGGNRLVGSNQPQHF	TGTGCCAGTGGGGGGAACAGGCTCGTAGGAAGCAATCAGCCCCAGCATTTT
TRBV19	TRBJ1-5	.	once	CASSLPGAGNQPQHF	TGTGCCAGTAGCCTGCCAGGGGCTGGAAATCAGCCCCAGCATTTT
TRBV7-9	TRBJ1-1	.	.	CASSLTGNTEAFF	TGTGCCAGCAGCTTAACGGGGAACACTGAAGCTTTCTTT
TRBV5-1	TRBJ2-1	TRBD2	.	CASRSHGTSAEDEQFF	TGCGCCAGCAGATCCCATGGGACTAGCGCGGAAGATGAGCAGTTCTTC
TRBV6-1	TRBJ2-7	.	.	CASSDSTYEQYF	TGTGCCAGCAGTGATTCTACCTACGAGCAGTACTTC
TRBV4-3	TRBJ1-1	.	.	CASSQDFEGDTEAFF	TGCGCCAGCAGCCAAGATTTTGAGGGAGATACTGAAGCTTTCTTT
TRBV2	TRBJ1-4	.	.	CASSETGNSNEKLFF	TGTGCCAGCAGTGAAACGGGGAACTCTAATGAAAAACTGTTTTTT
TRBV19	TRBJ2-3	.	.	CASSIDGQPSDTQYF	TGTGCCAGTAGTATAGATGGACAACCTTCAGATACGCAGTATTTT
TRBV7-2	TRBJ1-5	.	.	CASSFGGITNSNQPQHF	TGTGCCAGCAGCTTTGGAGGGATTACGAATAGCAATCAGCCCCAGCATTTT
TRBV18	TRBJ1-1	.	.	CASSLHRNTEAFF	TGTGCCAGCTCACTCCATAGGAACACTGAAGCTTTCTTT
TRBV4-3	TRBJ2-7	TRBD2	.	CASSQEPGGLYEQYF	TGCGCCAGCAGCCAAGAACCGGGAGGCCTCTACGAGCAGTACTTC
TRBV11-1	TRBJ2-1	TRBD1	.	CASSLRDSPYPYNEQFF	TGTGCCAGCAGCTTGAGGGACAGCCCTTACCCCTACAATGAGCAGTTCTTC
TRBV29-1	TRBJ2-3	.	.	CSVEAARQRWVRDTQYF	TGCAGCGTTGAAGCCGCAAGACAGCGTTGGGTCAGAGATACGCAGTATTTT